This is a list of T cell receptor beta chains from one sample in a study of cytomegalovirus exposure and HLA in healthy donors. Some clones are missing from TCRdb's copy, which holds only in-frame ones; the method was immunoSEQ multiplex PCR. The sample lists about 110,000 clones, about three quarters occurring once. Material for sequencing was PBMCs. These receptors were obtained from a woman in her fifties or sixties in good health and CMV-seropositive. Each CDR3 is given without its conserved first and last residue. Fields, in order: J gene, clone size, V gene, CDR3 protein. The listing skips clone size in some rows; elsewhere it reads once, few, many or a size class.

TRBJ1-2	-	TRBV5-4	ASSLYRLYGYT
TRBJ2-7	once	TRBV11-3	ASSLKGQGMKQY
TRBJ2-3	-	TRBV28	ASSRTGGTDTQY
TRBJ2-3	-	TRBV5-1	ASSLRRGRSTDTQY
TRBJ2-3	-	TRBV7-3	ASSLRGRLTDTQY
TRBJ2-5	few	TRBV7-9	ASSLASEETQY
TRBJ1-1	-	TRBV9	ASSVGGTAGNTEAF
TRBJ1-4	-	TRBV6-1	ASTRGGLDEKLF
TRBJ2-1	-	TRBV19	ASSIAGSLNEQF
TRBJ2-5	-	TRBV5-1	ASSSSQGRGGGETQY
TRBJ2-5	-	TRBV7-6	ASSWDREGQLY
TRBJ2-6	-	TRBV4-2	ASSHRDRGSEPGANVLT
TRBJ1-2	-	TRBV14	ASSELSNYGYT
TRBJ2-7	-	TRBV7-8	ASSSALGTAEQY
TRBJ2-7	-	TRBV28	ASSGSGGSSYEQY
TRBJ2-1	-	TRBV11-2	ASSLYSVSLASSYNEQF
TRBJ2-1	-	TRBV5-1	ASSLSGQGGNEQF
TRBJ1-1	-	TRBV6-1	ASSDLAGGLSNTEAF
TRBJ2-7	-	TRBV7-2	ASSNRAAAYSYEQY
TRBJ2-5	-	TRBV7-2	ASSFWTSGRSETQY
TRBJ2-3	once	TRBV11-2	ASSFGTPARGY
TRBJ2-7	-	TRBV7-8	ASSSRLAGVYEQY
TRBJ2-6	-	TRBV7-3	ASSYSGANVLT
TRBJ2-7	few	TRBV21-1	ASSISTACRDIHHEQY
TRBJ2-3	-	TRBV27	ASSRRDPGGDTQY
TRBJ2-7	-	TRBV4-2	ASSHAISPGTGAYEQY
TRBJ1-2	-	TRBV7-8	ASSLAGGAGYGYT
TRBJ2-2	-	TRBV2	ASTGSSYAGELF
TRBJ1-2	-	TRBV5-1	ASVRDSPRNTYGYT
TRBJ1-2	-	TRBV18	ASSPSGQGNYGYT
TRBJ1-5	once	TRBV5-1	ASSFTGGSNQPQH
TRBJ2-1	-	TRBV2	ASSEALRGNEQF
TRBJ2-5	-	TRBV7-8	ASSLVVTTGGGETQY
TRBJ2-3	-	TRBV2	ASTSGQGPDTQY
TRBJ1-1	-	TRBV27	ASSQEVMNTEAF
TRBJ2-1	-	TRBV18	ASSPPLASGYNEQF
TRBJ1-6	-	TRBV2	ASSVAGTGANSPLH
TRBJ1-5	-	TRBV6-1	ASSEALKQGQNQPQH
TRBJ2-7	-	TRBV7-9	ASSSNPRQGAWEQY
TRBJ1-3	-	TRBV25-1	ASSEGTGHWGNTIY
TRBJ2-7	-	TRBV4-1	ASSQEGLAGASYEQY
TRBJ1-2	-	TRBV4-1	ASSQTGTGVLYGYT
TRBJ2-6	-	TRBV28	ASSPPGVSGANVLT
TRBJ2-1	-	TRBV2	ARALAGSYNEQF
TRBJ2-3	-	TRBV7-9	ASSSSGTDTQY
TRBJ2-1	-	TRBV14	ASSPRDRVDNEQF
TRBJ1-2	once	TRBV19	ASSMIRGRPDGYT
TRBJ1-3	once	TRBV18	ASSPAGGQSGNTIY
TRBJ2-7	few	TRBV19	ASSTWTGGFIGTSGYEQY
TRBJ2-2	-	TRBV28	ASGSSSEELF
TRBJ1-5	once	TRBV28	ASSFLTGEDNQPQH
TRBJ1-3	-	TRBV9	ASSVGGRSGNTIY
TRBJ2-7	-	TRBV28	ASSIRGWGGEQY
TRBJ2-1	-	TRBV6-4	ASSDSSGEYNEQF
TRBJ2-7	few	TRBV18	ASSPNSGRASHEQY
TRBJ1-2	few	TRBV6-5	ASVSGLNYGYT
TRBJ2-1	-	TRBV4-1	ASSQDASGVYNEQF